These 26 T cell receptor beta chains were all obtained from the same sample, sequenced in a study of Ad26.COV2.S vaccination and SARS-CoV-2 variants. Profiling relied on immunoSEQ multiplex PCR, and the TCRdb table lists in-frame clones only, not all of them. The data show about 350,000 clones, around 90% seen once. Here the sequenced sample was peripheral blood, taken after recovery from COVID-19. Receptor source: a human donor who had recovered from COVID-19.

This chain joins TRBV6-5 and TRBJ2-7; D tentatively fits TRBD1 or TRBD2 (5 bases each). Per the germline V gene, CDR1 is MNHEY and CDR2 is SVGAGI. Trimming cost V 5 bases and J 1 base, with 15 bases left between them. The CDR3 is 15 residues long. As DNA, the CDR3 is TGTGCCAGCAGTCCATGGGACCCTGGGTCCTACGAGCAGTACTTC. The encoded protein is CASSPWDPGSYEQYF.

CDR3 amino acids: CATKRWTGGADTEAFF. The CDR3, as DNA: TGCGCCACCAAACGCTGGACAGGGGGCGCGGACACTGAAGCTTTCTTT. This chain links TRBV4-1 with TRBJ1-1; 11 bases line up with TRBD1. CDR1 is MGHRA and CDR2 is YSYEKL in the germline V gene. CDR3 length: 16 amino acids. Trimming took 10 bases from V and 3 from J; bases not matched to a gene: 13.

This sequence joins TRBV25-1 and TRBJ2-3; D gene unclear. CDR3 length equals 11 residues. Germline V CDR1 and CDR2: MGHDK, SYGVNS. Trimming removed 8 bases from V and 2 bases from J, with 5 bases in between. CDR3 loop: CASGNTDTQYF. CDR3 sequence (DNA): TGTGCCAGCGGTAACACAGATACGCAGTATTTT. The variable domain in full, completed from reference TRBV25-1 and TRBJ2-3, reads EADIYQTPRYLVIGTGKKITLECSQTMGHDKMYWYQQDPGMELHLIHYSYGVNSTEKGDLSSESTVSRIRTEHFPLTLESARPSHTSQYLCASGNTDTQYFGPGTRLTVL.

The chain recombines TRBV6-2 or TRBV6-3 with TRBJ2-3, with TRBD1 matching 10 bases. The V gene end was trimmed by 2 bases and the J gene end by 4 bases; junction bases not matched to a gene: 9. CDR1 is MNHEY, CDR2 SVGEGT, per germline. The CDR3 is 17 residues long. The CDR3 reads CASSYPPDRGFADTQYF. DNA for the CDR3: TGTGCCAGCAGTTACCCCCCGGACAGGGGGTTCGCAGATACGCAGTATTTT.

CDR3 nucleotide sequence: TGTGCCAGCAGCCTACGGGGGGGTAGCACAGATACGCAGTATTTT. Translating gives CASSLRGGSTDTQYF. The chain employs TRBV3-1 (or the pseudogene TRBV3-2) and TRBJ2-3; TRBD2 matches 8 bases. There are 15 residues in the CDR3. V gave up 4 bases and J gave up 0 bases; unmatched junction bases: 3. The germline CDR1 and CDR2 sequences are LGHDT and YNNKEL (reference sequence).

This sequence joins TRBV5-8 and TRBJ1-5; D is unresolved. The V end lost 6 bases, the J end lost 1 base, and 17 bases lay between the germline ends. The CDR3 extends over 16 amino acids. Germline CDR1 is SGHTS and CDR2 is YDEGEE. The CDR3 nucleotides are TGTGCCAGCACCCTCGACTCAGGAGGAAGCAATCAGCCCCAGCATTTT. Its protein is CASTLDSGGSNQPQHF. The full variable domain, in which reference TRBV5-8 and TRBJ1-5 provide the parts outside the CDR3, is EAGVTQSPTHLIKTRGQQATLRCSPISGHTSVYWYQQALGLGLQFLLWYDEGEERNRGNFPPRFSGRQFPNYSSELNVNALELEDSALYLCASTLDSGGSNQPQHFGDGTRLSIL.

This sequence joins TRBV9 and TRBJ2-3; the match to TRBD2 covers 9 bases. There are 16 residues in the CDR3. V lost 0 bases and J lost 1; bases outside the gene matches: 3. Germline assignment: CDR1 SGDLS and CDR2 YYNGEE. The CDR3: CASSVVSGGRTDTQYF. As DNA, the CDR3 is TGTGCCAGCAGCGTAGTCAGCGGGGGGCGCACAGATACGCAGTATTTT.

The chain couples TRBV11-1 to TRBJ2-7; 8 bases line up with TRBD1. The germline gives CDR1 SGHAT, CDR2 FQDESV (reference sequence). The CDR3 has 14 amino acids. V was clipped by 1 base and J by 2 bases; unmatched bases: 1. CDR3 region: CASSLVQGAYEQYF. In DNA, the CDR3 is TGTGCCAGCAGCTTAGTACAGGGGGCCTACGAGCAGTACTTC.

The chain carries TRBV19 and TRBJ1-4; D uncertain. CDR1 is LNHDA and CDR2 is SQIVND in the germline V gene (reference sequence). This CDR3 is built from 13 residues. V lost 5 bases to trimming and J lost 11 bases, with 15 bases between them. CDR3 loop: CASSYLGRDKLFF. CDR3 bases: TGTGCCAGTAGTTACTTGGGCCGCGATAAACTGTTTTTT.

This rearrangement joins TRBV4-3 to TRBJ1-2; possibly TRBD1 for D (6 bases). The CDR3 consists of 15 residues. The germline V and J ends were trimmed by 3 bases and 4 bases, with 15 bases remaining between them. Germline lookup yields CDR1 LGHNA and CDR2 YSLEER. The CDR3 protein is CASSQFSGAGYGYTF. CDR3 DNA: TGCGCCAGCAGCCAGTTTTCAGGGGCGGGCTATGGCTACACCTTC.

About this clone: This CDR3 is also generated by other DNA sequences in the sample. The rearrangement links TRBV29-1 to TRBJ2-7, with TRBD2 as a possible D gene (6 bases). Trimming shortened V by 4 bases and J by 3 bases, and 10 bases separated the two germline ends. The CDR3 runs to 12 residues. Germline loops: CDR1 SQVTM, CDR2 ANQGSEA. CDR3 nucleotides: TGCAGCGTTGTTGGGGGGAGCTACGAGCAGTACTTC. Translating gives CSVVGGSYEQYF.

CDR3 sequence reads: CASSVGQGASTNEKLFF. In DNA form, the CDR3 reads TGTGCCAGCAGCGTCGGACAGGGGGCTTCAACTAATGAAAAACTGTTTTTT. The rearrangement links TRBV9 to TRBJ1-4; 11 nucleotides match TRBD1. Losses at the gene ends were 2 bases for V and 0 bases for J; bases not matched to a gene: 3. CDR1 and CDR2 from the germline V gene are SGDLS and YYNGEE. The CDR3 runs 17 residues. Filled out from reference TRBV9 and TRBJ1-4, the complete variable domain reads DSGVTQTPKHLITATGQRVTLRCSPRSGDLSVYWYQQSLDQGLQFLIQYYNGEERAKGNILERFSAQQFPDLHSELNLSSLELGDSALYFCASSVGQGASTNEKLFFGSGTQLSVL.

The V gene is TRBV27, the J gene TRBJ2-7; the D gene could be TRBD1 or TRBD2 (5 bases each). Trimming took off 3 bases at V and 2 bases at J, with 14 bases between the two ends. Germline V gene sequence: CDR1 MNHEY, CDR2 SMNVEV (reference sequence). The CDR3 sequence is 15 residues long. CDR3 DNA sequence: TGTGCCAGCAGTTTTAATGGGGGTTTTGCCTACGAGCAGTACTTC. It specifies CASSFNGGFAYEQYF.

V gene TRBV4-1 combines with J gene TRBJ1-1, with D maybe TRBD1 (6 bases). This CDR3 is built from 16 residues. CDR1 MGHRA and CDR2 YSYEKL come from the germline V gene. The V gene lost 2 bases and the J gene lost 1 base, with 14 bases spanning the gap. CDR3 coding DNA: TGCGCCAGCAGCCAACCAACGAGGGGGGAGAACACTGAAGCTTTCTTT. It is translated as CASSQPTRGENTEAFF.

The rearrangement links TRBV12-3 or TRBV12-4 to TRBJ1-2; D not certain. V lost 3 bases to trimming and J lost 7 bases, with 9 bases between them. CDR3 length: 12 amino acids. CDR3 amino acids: CASSLTGFGYTF. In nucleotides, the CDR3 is TGTGCCAGCAGTTTGACGGGGTTTGGCTACACCTTC.

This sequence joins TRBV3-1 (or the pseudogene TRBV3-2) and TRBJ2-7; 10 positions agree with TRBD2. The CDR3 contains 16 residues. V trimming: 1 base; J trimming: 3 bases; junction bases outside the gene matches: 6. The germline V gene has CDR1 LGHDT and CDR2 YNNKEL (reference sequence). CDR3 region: CASSQGLAGEYYEQYF. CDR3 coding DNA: TGTGCCAGCAGCCAAGGCCTAGCGGGGGAATACTACGAGCAGTACTTC.

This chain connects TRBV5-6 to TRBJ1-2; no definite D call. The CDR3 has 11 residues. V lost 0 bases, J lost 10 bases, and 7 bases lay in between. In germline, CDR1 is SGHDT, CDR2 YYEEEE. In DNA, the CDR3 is TGTGCCAGCAGCTTGGCCGGTACCTACACCTTC. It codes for CASSLAGTYTF.

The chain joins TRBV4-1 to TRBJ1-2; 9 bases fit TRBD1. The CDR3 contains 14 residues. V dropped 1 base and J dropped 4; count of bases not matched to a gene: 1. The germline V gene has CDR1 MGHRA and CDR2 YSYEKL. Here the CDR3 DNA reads TGCGCCAGCAGCCAAGGGGACAGGGTCTATGGCTACACCTTC. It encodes CASSQGDRVYGYTF.

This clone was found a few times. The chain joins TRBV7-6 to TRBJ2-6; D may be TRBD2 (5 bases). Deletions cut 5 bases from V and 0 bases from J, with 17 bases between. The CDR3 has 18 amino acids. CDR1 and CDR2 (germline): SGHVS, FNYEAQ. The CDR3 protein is CASSPTRYESSGANVLTF. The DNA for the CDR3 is TGTGCCAGCAGCCCCACTAGGTATGAGAGCTCTGGGGCCAACGTCCTGACTTTC. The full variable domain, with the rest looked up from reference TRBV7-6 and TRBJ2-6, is GAGVSQSPRYKVTKRGQDVALRCDPISGHVSLYWYRQALGQGPEFLTYFNYEAQQDKSGLPNDRFSAERPEGSISTLTIQRTEQRDSAMYRCASSPTRYESSGANVLTFGAGSRLTVL.

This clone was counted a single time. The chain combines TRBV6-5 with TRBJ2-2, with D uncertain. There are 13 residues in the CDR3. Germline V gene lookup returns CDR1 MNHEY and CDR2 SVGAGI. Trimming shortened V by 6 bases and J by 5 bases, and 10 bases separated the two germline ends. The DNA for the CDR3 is TGTGCCAGCAGCGTTAGTCAAACCGGGGAGCTGTTTTTT. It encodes CASSVSQTGELFF.

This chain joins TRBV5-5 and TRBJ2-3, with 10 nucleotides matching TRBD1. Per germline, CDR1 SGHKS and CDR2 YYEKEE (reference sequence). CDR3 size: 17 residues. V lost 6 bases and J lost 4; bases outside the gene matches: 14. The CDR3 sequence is CASTPTEGQGPADTQYF. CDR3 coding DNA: TGTGCCAGCACCCCCACCGAGGGACAGGGGCCCGCAGATACGCAGTATTTT.

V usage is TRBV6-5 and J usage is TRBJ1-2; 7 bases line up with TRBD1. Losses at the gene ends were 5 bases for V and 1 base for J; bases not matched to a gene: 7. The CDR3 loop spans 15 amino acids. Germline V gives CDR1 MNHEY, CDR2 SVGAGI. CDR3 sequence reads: CASSLTGQLNYGYTF. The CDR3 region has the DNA TGTGCCAGCAGTCTAACGGGACAGCTTAACTATGGCTACACCTTC.

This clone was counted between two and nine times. The CDR3 sequence is CASSDPRQHNSPLHF. The DNA of the CDR3 is TGTGCCAGCAGTGATCCCCGACAGCATAATTCACCCCTCCACTTT. The rearrangement joins TRBV2 to TRBJ1-6, with D maybe TRBD1 (5 bases). The germline gives CDR1 SNHLY, CDR2 FYNNEI. The CDR3 length is 15 residues. V dropped 3 bases and J dropped 5 bases, with 11 bases sitting between them.

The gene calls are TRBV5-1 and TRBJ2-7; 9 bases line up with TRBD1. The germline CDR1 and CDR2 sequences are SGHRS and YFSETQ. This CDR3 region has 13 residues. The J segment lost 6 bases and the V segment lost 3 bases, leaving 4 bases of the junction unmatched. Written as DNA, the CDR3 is TGCGCCAGCAGCTGGGACAGGGCCTCCGAGCAGTACTTC. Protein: CASSWDRASEQYF.

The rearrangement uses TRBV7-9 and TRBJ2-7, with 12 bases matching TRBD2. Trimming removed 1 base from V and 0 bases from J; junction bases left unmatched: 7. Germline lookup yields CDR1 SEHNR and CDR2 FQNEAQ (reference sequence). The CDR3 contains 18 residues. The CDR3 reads CASSLVPRLAGDSYEQYF. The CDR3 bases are TGTGCCAGCAGCTTAGTCCCCCGACTAGCGGGGGACTCCTACGAGCAGTACTTC.

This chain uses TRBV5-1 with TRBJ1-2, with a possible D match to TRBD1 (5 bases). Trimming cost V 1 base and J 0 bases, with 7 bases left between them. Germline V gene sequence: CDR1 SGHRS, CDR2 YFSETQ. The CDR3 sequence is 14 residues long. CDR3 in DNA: TGCGCCAGCAGCTTGACAGGAACTAACTATGGCTACACCTTC. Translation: CASSLTGTNYGYTF.